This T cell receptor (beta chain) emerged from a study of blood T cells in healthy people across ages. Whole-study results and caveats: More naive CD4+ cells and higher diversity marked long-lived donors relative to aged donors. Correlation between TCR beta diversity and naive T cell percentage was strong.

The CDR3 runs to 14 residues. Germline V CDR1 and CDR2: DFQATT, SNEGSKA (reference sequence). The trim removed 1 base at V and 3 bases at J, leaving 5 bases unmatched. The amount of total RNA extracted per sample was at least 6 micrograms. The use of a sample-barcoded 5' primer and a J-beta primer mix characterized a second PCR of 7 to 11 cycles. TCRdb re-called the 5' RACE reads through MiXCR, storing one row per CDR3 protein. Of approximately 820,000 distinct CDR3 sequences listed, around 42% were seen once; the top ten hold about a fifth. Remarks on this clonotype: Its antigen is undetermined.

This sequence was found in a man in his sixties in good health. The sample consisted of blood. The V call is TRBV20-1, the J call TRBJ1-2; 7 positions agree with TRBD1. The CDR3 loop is CSARARGTDYGYTF. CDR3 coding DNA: TGCAGTGCTAGAGCACGAGGGACAGACTATGGCTACACCTTC.